The 2 T cell receptor beta chains below were found in one sample sequenced in a study of Graves' ophthalmopathy and Graves' hyperthyroidism. Investigators amplified TCR beta CDR3 regions from RNA transcripts. In the first round, RT-PCR was carried out with HTBI primers, and a multiplex PCR formed the second round. TCRdb independently ran MiXCR on the multiplex PCR reads; one entry per CDR3 protein. The sample has a few hundred thousand distinct CDR3 sequences; approximately 18% are singletons. The material sequenced was peripheral blood. These receptors were obtained from an adult woman with stable Graves' hyperthyroidism.

This chain links TRBV7-8 with TRBJ1-2; D is unclear. V lost 3 bases, J lost 2 bases, and 7 bases lay in between. The CDR3 contains 13 residues. CDR1 is SGHVS and CDR2 is FQNEAQ in the germline V gene. CDR3 DNA sequence: TGTGCCAGCAGCTTTGGGGTCAACTATGGCTACACCTTC. Translated: CASSFGVNYGYTF.

The rearrangement joins TRBV12-3 or TRBV12-4 to TRBJ1-1; 7 bases match TRBD1. This CDR3 region has 14 residues. Trimming removed 5 bases from V and 5 bases from J; junction bases left unmatched: 8. The CDR3 here is CASSPTGRVTEAFF. Written as DNA, the CDR3 is TGTGCCAGCAGTCCGACAGGGAGGGTGACTGAAGCTTTCTTT.